The sequence of this TCR beta chain was determined in a study of identical twins. Points from the study as a whole: Insertions were reduced in abundant cord blood beta clonotypes but not in memory repertoires. In drawing conclusions, the study used cross-sectional statistical analysis and did not follow the same donors.

The V segment lost 5 bases and the J segment 1 base; nucleotides outside the gene matches: 4. The CDR3 consists of 13 residues. Germline CDR1 reads DFQATT; CDR2 reads SNEGSKA (reference sequence). TCRdb reanalysed the 5' RACE reads using MiXCR and keeps one entry per CDR3 protein. The repertoire consists of 240,000 or so distinct CDR3 sequences, with roughly a tenth occurring once and the leading ten covering more than 8.5%. This clonotype was counted between two and nine times. What it recognizes is unknown. V and J are TRBV20-1 and TRBJ2-5; TRBD1 aligns across 7 bases. The sequence was obtained from a man aged 45-65 years in good health. Specimen: memory T cells sorted from blood. CDR3 sequence: CSAPGQSQETQYF. As DNA, the CDR3 is TGCAGTGCTCCGGGACAGTCCCAAGAGACCCAGTACTTC.